The 6 T cell receptor beta chains presented below share a single source sample, sequenced in a study of T cells in localized non-small cell lung cancer. Produced via immunoSEQ multiplex PCR; TCRdb's table is partial and in-frame only. Here the sample spans roughly 17,000 clones, over 70% being singletons. The sequenced sample was peripheral blood, obtained before any cancer treatment. The receptors here all came from a male donor aged 60 or over with stage III lung adenocarcinoma.

The V call is TRBV6-4, the J call TRBJ2-2; the D gene is possibly TRBD1 (5 bases). The CDR3 extends over 13 amino acids. CDR1 is MRHNA, CDR2 SNTAGT, per germline. Deletions cut 5 bases from V and 4 bases from J, with 8 bases between. The CDR3 coding sequence is TGTGCCAGCAGTTCTGACAGCACCGGGGAGCTGTTTTTT. Translating gives CASSSDSTGELFF.

The chain joins TRBV18 to TRBJ1-6; TRBD1 is a possible D gene (5 bases). Germline CDR1 is KGHSH and CDR2 is LQKENI. With 4 bases removed from V and 0 bases from J, the gap between germline ends came to 16 bases. This CDR3 spans 18 amino acids. CDR3 protein: CASSLPGPQSSYNSPLHF. DNA for the CDR3: TGTGCCAGCTCACTTCCGGGACCGCAGAGCTCCTATAATTCACCCCTCCACTTT. Filled out from reference TRBV18 and TRBJ1-6, the complete variable domain reads NAGVMQNPRHLVRRRGQEARLRCSPMKGHSHVYWYRQLPEEGLKFMVYLQKENIIDESGMPKERFSAEFPKEGPSILRIQQVVRGDSAAYFCASSLPGPQSSYNSPLHFGNGTRLTVT.

Only a few counts were recorded for this clone. V usage is TRBV18 and J usage is TRBJ1-1; 8 bases agree with TRBD1. Trimming took 3 bases from V and 3 from J; bases not matched to a gene: 9. CDR1 is KGHSH, CDR2 LQKENI, per germline. This CDR3 has 16 residues. This chain's CDR3 is CASSPLWQGADTEAFF. The CDR3 DNA is TGTGCCAGCTCACCGCTTTGGCAGGGGGCCGACACTGAAGCTTTCTTT.

The chain couples TRBV11-2 to TRBJ1-3; D unclear. Per germline, CDR1 SGHAT and CDR2 FQNNGV. The V end was cut by 1 base, the J end by 0 bases, with 16 bases between. This CDR3 has 18 residues. The DNA of the CDR3 is TGTGCCAGCAGCTTAGCCATCTCGCGGGGAACCTCTGGAAACACCATATATTTT. This codes for CASSLAISRGTSGNTIYF.

The rearrangement links TRBV30 to TRBJ1-1; TRBD1 aligns across 7 bases. The CDR3 covers 14 residues. Trimming cost V 3 bases and J 0 bases; bases outside gene matches: 4. The germline V gene has CDR1 GTSNPN and CDR2 SVGIG (reference sequence). The CDR3 DNA follows: TGTGCCTGGAGCTCCGGGACAGTGAACACTGAAGCTTTCTTT. This codes for CAWSSGTVNTEAFF.

In its sample, this clone was seen a few times. This chain connects TRBV27 to TRBJ1-5; tentatively, D is TRBD1 (6 bases). Trimming took 4 bases from V and 6 from J, leaving 10 bases between them. The CDR3 totals 13 residues. Germline CDR1 reads MNHEY; CDR2 reads SMNVEV (reference sequence). The CDR3 DNA sequence: TGTGCCAGCAGTTGGGGGGCCAGTCAGCCCCAGCATTTT. It specifies CASSWGASQPQHF.